This T cell receptor beta chain was retrieved from a study of cytomegalovirus exposure and HLA in healthy donors (dated by TCRdb to about 2017). Context from the whole study: An earlier analysis of approximately 590 of the donors reported 250 to 300 Gb of sequence data and 117 million unique TCR beta sequences from about 179 million T cells. An early release that covered roughly 600 HLA-typed donors contained approximately 300 gigabases of sequencing data and tens of millions of unique TCR sequences. Among the roughly 380 genotyped donors, around 81% belonged to the genetic ancestry cluster associated with self-reported Caucasian donors. The study was designed to test whether signatures of past pathogen exposure could be identified by cataloging public T cell receptors. Using immunosequencing, the study profiled T cell repertoires from some 670 subjects and related those repertoires to cytomegalovirus serostatus. Besides the first cohort of under 700 subjects, a separate validation cohort made up of roughly 120 different subjects was used. To predict cytomegalovirus infection status, the study brought together high-throughput TCR immunosequencing, statistical association of individual TCRs with disease status, and machine learning. A later analysis re-examined previously published TCR beta repertoires from over 500 donors and added high-resolution HLA genotyping to investigate patterns of TCR occurrence. Rather than using new phenotypic data, the later analysis identified candidate immune exposures from TCR beta sequences and from how often those sequences occurred across donors. To decide whether each TCR beta V gene segment behaved as functional or pseudogenic, an earlier analysis of some 600 of the donors relied on high-throughput TCR beta sequencing. Donor age, sex, ethnicity and CMV serostatus were collected together with the repertoire data. A later genetic analysis used genome-wide SNP genotypes for about 65% of the roughly 700 donors, treating that subset as a discovery cohort. All discovery cohort repertoires had been generated on a single sequencing platform. HLA typing included class I and class II loci at four-digit resolution. Typing coverage differed by locus: A, B, C, DRB1 and DQB1 were typed in roughly 629-640 donors, DQA1 in roughly 510, DPA1 in 600 to 610, and DPB1 in around 440. Roughly 5 DR-DQ haplotypes were handled as single units for association and clustering, since linkage in the cohort was strong. Among under 450 genotyped donors of the cohort, an average of 235,054 unique TCR beta nucleotide sequences were sequenced per donor, roughly 20% of them non-productive. Findings and caveats that apply to the study as a whole: Immune exposure information for the cohort was limited to CMV serostatus. According to a later genetic analysis, donors in an Asian-associated ancestry cluster had fewer N-insertions in productive TCRs than the approximately 690-donor mean. In a later genetic analysis, a missense DCLRE1C variant was associated with V-gene and J-gene trimming of TCR beta chains, and the association was replicated in an independent cohort. The sequencing pipeline was judged likely to have produced a cluster of highly shared sequence variants as a technical artifact. Because counts were too low, seventeen rarely observed V segments, including chromosome 9 orphons, were excluded from the earlier analysis of several hundred of the donors. In a later analysis, most CMV-associated TCR beta chains were found to appear HLA-restricted, with HLA associations seemingly driven largely by CMV exposure. When HLA alleles, especially DR and DQ, strongly co-occurred, TCR associations were difficult to assign to individual alleles. Some IMGT-functional V segments, including TRBV6-2 and TRBV6-3, could not be told apart with the 87-base-pair reads, so those segments were excluded. Linkage disequilibrium might explain the correlated functional status among segregating V segments, but an unknown experimental factor could not be excluded. Because HLA typing was unavailable for some donors at each locus, only the typed subset was used in association tests. According to a later analysis, parvovirus B19, influenza, CMV and Epstein-Barr virus appeared linked to several top co-occurrence clusters. The authors suggested that the approach could potentially be extended to other disease states and immunological phenotypes. A further reported finding was that TCR beta sequences accurately predicted the HLA-A and HLA-B alleles for most subjects in the first cohort. In the study, about 150 TCR beta chains were listed as associated with cytomegalovirus. A later analysis found that HLA-associated TCR beta chains were more clonally expanded and had lower generation probabilities than equally common non-associated chains. Across donors, most TCR sequences were observed very rarely, whereas some public TCRs were present in many individuals. Presence/absence analyses assumed roughly uniform sequencing depth across donors, an assumption that may not hold. According to a later analysis, TCR association rates differed among HLA loci, with DRB1 alleles showing the most associated TCRs and HLA-C alleles showing the fewest. In this cohort, only TCR beta chains were sequenced, and detectable features were limited by the absence of alpha or paired-chain data. In vitro tests confirmed that a few of the cytomegalovirus-associated TCR beta chains recognize cytomegalovirus antigens. The classifier was reported to diagnose cytomegalovirus status with high specificity and sensitivity in both the original and validation cohorts. An earlier analysis of approximately 600 of the donors showed that most TCR beta V segments appeared in productive rearrangements either about 87% or about 30% of the time, which broadly matched IMGT annotations. In a later analysis, over 15,000 TCR beta sequences were associated with specific HLA alleles at a false discovery rate of 0.05.

Library preparation employed the immunoSEQ multiplex PCR assay. For the multiplex PCR, a mixture combining 60 forward primers for TCR Vbeta segments and 13 reverse primers for TCR Jbeta segments was used. Amplification of the CDR3 region of rearranged TCR beta genes was performed with a multiplex PCR assay on genomic DNA. On the Illumina HiSeq System, the amplified TCR beta libraries were sequenced as 87-base-pair reads. From the authors' description of their analysis: A later analysis tallied tens of millions of unique TCR beta chains across the 666 repertoires, and approximately 12 million of those chains were shared by two or more donors. A nearest-neighbor algorithm error-corrected the raw reads and collapsed the reads into unique sequences, merging closely related sequences to remove PCR and sequencing errors. To assign V, D and J gene segments, CDR3 sequences were aligned to IMGT reference sequences. For a sequence to be retained, a match of at least six nucleotides was required to both a V gene segment and a J gene segment. Rearrangements were classified as productive when the CDR3 lacked stop codons and remained in frame with V and J, and all other rearrangements were classified as non-productive. Following IMGT convention, CDR3 was defined as the stretch from the second conserved V-encoded cysteine up to the conserved J-encoded phenylalanine. Sequences without an unambiguous match to a single V gene segment were excluded from the earlier analysis of 587 of the donors. In an earlier analysis of 587 of the donors, a V segment was called functional when productive rearrangements were above 56.7%, and segregating when the standard deviation between donors exceeded 5%. A statistical classification framework was developed to diagnose cytomegalovirus status using the catalog of TCR beta chain sequences. In a later analysis, V and J genes were assigned by comparing TCR nucleotide sequences against IMGT/GENE-DB human TR gene sequences. Using the TCRdist pipeline, a later analysis assigned CDR3 sequences along with most-parsimonious VDJ recombination scenarios. In a later analysis, each TCR beta chain was defined by its CDR3 amino acid sequence together with its V-gene family, and reads lacking a unique V-gene family were excluded. To address suspected cross-contamination and a sequencing artifact, a later analysis removed roughly 580 highly shared, low-generation-probability nucleotide sequences. For each public chain, a later analysis derived a clonal expansion index from normalized ranks of inferred template counts within each repertoire. In a later analysis, generation probabilities were computed using a VDJ recombination model fitted to out-of-frame rearrangements, and the results were checked against IGoR. In a later analysis, TCR-TCR, TCR-HLA and TCR-CMV co-occurrence was scored with hypergeometric tests, and a repertoire-size bias correction was applied to TCR pairs. False discovery rates were estimated in a later analysis by permuting HLA or CMV assignments 20 times. In a later analysis, co-occurring TCRs were grouped using DBSCAN, and TCRdist sequence similarity was added for clustering within HLA-allele-positive subsets. For co-occurrence clustering, repertoires with fewer than 30,000 or more than 120,000 public chains were excluded, along with a handful of repertoires with anomalous nucleotide sharing. TCRdb limited this immuneACCESS table to in-frame rearrangements with V and J called. A share of clones is missing; checked studies link under half to unresolved V genes, and the rest is unexplained. V and J calls and clone size follow that table, whereas D and trimming were derived from the DNA. Per the sample table, the count is 95,000 to 150,000 clones. 1% of the sample is in the top ten clones.

In the case of this clone: Its specific antigen is unknown.

The germline V gene supplies CDR1 SGHTA and CDR2 FQGNSA. The CDR3 runs 15 residues from the cysteine to the phenylalanine. Just the 45-base CDR3 DNA is kept, in frame starting at base 1. The junction shows trimming of 4 bases on V and 4 bases on J, and the gene matches do not reach 9 bases of it. The cohort consisted of 600 to 750 healthy bone marrow donors. At the time of sampling, all cohort members were nominally healthy, though unrecorded immune exposures were likely present. The donor was CMV seronegative and was included in the group of about 400 seronegative cohort members. Each donor provided a peripheral blood sample, and peripheral blood mononuclear cells were used for TCR beta sequencing. The Qiagen DNeasy Blood Extraction Kit was used to extract genomic DNA from the blood cell samples.

This chain is built from TRBV7-2 and TRBJ1-2, with 7 bases in between that match TRBD1. The sequence derives from a man younger than 30 in good health and CMV-seronegative. The specimen sequenced was PBMCs. The sequenced DNA is TGTGCCAGCAGCTCTATGGGACAGAGACTCTATGGCTACACCTTC. The translation is CASSSMGQRLYGYTF.